One sample yielded the 13 T cell receptor beta chains listed below, sequenced in a study of low-dose radiotherapy and immunotherapy resistance in tumors. The time point was: after trial treatment. Indicated treatment: LDRT plus nivolumab, ipilimumab, low-dose cyclophosphamide and aspirin (RACIN trial). Gene-specific TRAV and TRBV primers were used for first-strand cDNA, covering alpha and beta chains. TCRs were put through 20 PCR cycles of amplification with Phusion. A constant-region primer and the V-primer adapter served as the primer pair. Each CDR3 protein is one row after TCRdb ran MiXCR on the reads. Here the sample spans tens of thousands of distinct CDR3 sequences, approximately 26% being singletons. The sample in question was PBMCs, obtained after low-dose radiotherapy plus immunotherapy. The origin of the receptors is a male donor with prostate cancer.

The chain combines TRBV27 with TRBJ2-1, with D maybe TRBD2 (5 bases). Germline lookup yields CDR1 MNHEY and CDR2 SMNVEV (reference sequence). Trimming shortened V by 7 bases and J by 2 bases, and 15 bases separated the two germline ends. The CDR3 runs to 15 residues. In DNA form, the CDR3 reads TGTGCCAGCACACTAGGCGCTAGCACCTACAATGAGCAGTTCTTC. This translates into CASTLGASTYNEQFF.

At least ten counts were recorded for this clonotype. V gene TRBV5-1 combines with J gene TRBJ2-2; no clear D. The CDR3 covers 15 residues. From germline, CDR1 is SGHRS and CDR2 YFSETQ. The V end was cut by 0 bases, the J end by 2 bases, with 8 bases between. The CDR3 bases are TGCGCCAGCAGCTTGGACGGAAAAAACACCGGGGAGCTGTTTTTT. Protein sequence: CASSLDGKNTGELFF.

This clonotype was detected many times. This chain links TRBV6-2 or TRBV6-3 with TRBJ1-5; D not certain. Trimming left V 0 bases short and J 3 bases short, with 3 bases between. CDR1 MNHEY and CDR2 SVGEGT come from the germline V gene. This CDR3 has 13 amino acids. This chain's CDR3 is CASSYSPNQPQHF. The DNA of the CDR3 is TGTGCCAGCAGTTACTCCCCCAATCAGCCCCAGCATTTT.

This clonotype was seen ten or more times. The chain links TRBV5-1 to TRBJ2-1; D is uncertain. The CDR3 is made up of 16 amino acids. V lost 3 bases and J lost 0, with 13 bases in between. Germline values: CDR1 SGHRS, CDR2 YFSETQ. The CDR3 is CASSSSATSSYNEQFF. As DNA, the CDR3 is TGCGCCAGCAGCTCATCCGCCACAAGCTCCTACAATGAGCAGTTCTTC. Based on the CDR3 plus reference TRBV5-1 and TRBJ2-1, the full variable domain is KAGVTQTPRYLIKTRGQQVTLSCSPISGHRSVSWYQQTPGQGLQFLFEYFSETQRNKGNFPGRFSGRQFSNSRSEMNVSTLELGDSALYLCASSSSATSSYNEQFFGPGTRLTVL.

V gene TRBV5-4 combines with J gene TRBJ2-1, with D possibly being TRBD1 (6 bases). The V gene lost 4 bases and the J gene lost 6 bases, with 14 bases spanning the gap. The CDR3 runs 14 residues. Germline V CDR1 and CDR2: SGHNT, YYREEE (reference sequence). In DNA form, the CDR3 reads TGTGCCAGCAGCGTTCCTACAGGGTTCAATGAGCAGTTCTTC. Protein product: CASSVPTGFNEQFF.

This clonotype has ten or more counts. The rearrangement links TRBV25-1 to TRBJ2-1; 10 bases are a match to TRBD2. This CDR3 is built from 16 residues. Germline CDR1 is MGHDK and CDR2 is SYGVNS. V gave up 3 bases and J gave up 4 bases; unmatched junction bases: 6. The CDR3 reads CASSDQREGPYNEQFF. In DNA, the CDR3 is TGTGCCAGCAGTGACCAGCGGGAGGGCCCATACAATGAGCAGTTCTTC.

The J gene is TRBJ2-3, the V gene TRBV7-8; TRBD2 matches 8 bases. The CDR3 spans 17 residues. Germline CDR1 and CDR2: SGHVS and FQNEAQ. The junction had 11 bases not matched to a gene; V was cut back by 6 bases and J by 0 bases. CDR3 bases: TGTGCCAGCAGGCTTCGGTTGGCTAGCGGGAGCACAGATACGCAGTATTTT. This sequence encodes CASRLRLASGSTDTQYF. The variable domain in full, completed from reference TRBV7-8 and TRBJ2-3, reads GAGVSQSPRYKVAKRGQDVALRCDPISGHVSLFWYQQALGQGPEFLTYFQNEAQLDKSGLPSDRFFAERPEGSVSTLKIQRTQQEDSAVYLCASRLRLASGSTDTQYFGPGTRLTVL.

CDR3 amino acids: CSVIVHEQYF. Written as DNA, the CDR3 is TGCAGTGTAATCGTCCACGAGCAGTACTTC. The chain carries TRBV20-1 and TRBJ2-7; no clear D. Trimming left V 7 bases short and J 5 bases short, with 9 bases between. The CDR3 is 10 amino acids. Germline CDR1 reads DFQATT; CDR2 reads SNEGSKA (reference sequence).

This clonotype was counted many times. This probably arose from a read error, given a far larger clone one base away. CDR3 residues: CASSLHGTSGRIVGFGEQYF. DNA for the CDR3: TGTGCCAGCAGCCTTCACGGGACTAGCGGGAGGATTGTCGGGTTCGGTGAGCAGTACTTC. This chain uses TRBV28 with TRBJ2-7; TRBD2 agrees at 15 bases. Per germline, CDR1 MDHEN and CDR2 SYDVKM. The V segment lost 6 bases and the J segment 7 bases; nucleotides outside the gene matches: 22. CDR3 length: 20 residues.

The chain recombines TRBV11-2 with TRBJ2-7, with TRBD1 matching over 11 bases. The CDR3 runs 14 residues. J lost 6 bases, V lost 3 bases, and 4 bases had no gene match. The V gene's germline CDR1 is SGHAT and CDR2 FQNNGV. The DNA of the CDR3 is TGTGCCAGCAGCTTCGGGACAGGGGGGCGCGAGCAGTACTTC. Protein product: CASSFGTGGREQYF.

This clonotype was seen repeatedly, ten times or more. This chain joins TRBV27 and TRBJ1-5; a possible D gene is TRBD1 (5 bases). V was trimmed by 5 bases and J by 4 bases, leaving 15 bases between them. The germline V gene has CDR1 MNHEY and CDR2 SMNVEV (reference sequence). CDR3 length: 15 amino acids. CDR3 nucleotide sequence: TGTGCCAGCAGTCCGGGGGACCCACCAAATCAGCCCCAGCATTTT. Translating it yields CASSPGDPPNQPQHF.

This chain links TRBV2 with TRBJ2-1; possibly TRBD2 for D (7 bases). Trimming removed 6 bases at V and 4 bases at J, with 22 bases between. CDR3 length: 17 residues. Germline loops: CDR1 SNHLY, CDR2 FYNNEI. The CDR3, as DNA: TGTGCCAGCAGGGGGGTATCCGGGGGGCCTTTATACAATGAGCAGTTCTTC. Protein: CASRGVSGGPLYNEQFF.

This clonotype was detected once. The likely explanation is a read error, given a far larger clone one base away. V is TRBV28 and J is TRBJ2-1, with 7 positions matching TRBD1. V gave up 3 bases and J gave up 10 bases; unmatched junction bases: 15. CDR1 MDHEN and CDR2 SYDVKM come from the germline V gene. This CDR3 comprises 16 residues. The CDR3 spells CASSFHPKGAAPEQFF. The CDR3 coding sequence is TGTGCCAGCAGTTTTCACCCTAAGGGGGCTGCCCCCGAGCAGTTCTTC.